This entry features one T cell receptor (beta chain) sequence. This sample was included in a study of CD8 T cells in Susac syndrome. Purification of the CD8+ and CD4+ T cells relied on negative isolation, and TEMRA cells underwent FACS enrichment. An amount of RNA that ranged from about 0.45 to 1 ug was reverse transcribed with random hexamers. TCRdb processed the immunoSEQ multiplex PCR reads anew with MiXCR; each CDR3 protein has one entry. The sample lists 55,000 to 85,000 distinct CDR3 sequences; approximately 96% were seen once. Germline loops: CDR1 GTSNPN, CDR2 SVGIG (reference sequence). With 1 base removed from V and 7 bases from J, the gap between germline ends came to 8 bases. The CDR3 has 12 residues.

Sequencing was done on a sample of CD4+ T cells from PBMCs. The origin of this receptor is a human donor with multiple sclerosis. This chain uses TRBV30 with TRBJ2-1; D unresolved. CDR3 coding DNA: TGTGCCTGGAGTGGGTTGGGGAATGAGCAGTTCTTC. It yields the protein CAWSGLGNEQFF.